The next 3 T cell receptor beta chains were all read from a single sample in a study of HIV-infected patients and healthy controls. 500 ng RNA was reverse transcribed with alpha and beta constant-region primers. Using multiplexing indices, alpha and beta chain libraries were generated apart by chain-specific third strand synthesis. TCRdb independently ran MiXCR on the 5' RACE reads; one entry per CDR3 protein. Counted here are roughly 18,000 distinct CDR3 sequences, 10% to 15% occurring once; the ten biggest clones make up around 10%. The repertoire came from unfractionated whole blood and reflected all unsorted peripheral T cells. The sample taken for sequencing was blood. The source is an adult in good health.

The gene calls are TRBV5-6 and TRBJ2-7; no reliable D call. CDR1 SGHDT and CDR2 YYEEEE come from the germline V gene. The V end was cut by 0 bases, the J end by 8 bases, with 6 bases between. The CDR3 totals 11 residues. The CDR3 coding sequence is TGTGCCAGCAGCTTGGGTTTTCAGCAGTACTTC. Translated: CASSLGFQQYF.

In its sample, this clonotype is medium-sized. The chain carries TRBV18 and TRBJ2-1, with 10 bases fitting TRBD2. This CDR3 has 15 amino acids. Looked up from germline, CDR1 is KGHSH and CDR2 is LQKENI. The V gene end was trimmed by 3 bases and the J gene end by 7 bases; junction bases not matched to a gene: 6. The CDR3 reads CASSPGSGGINEQFF. The CDR3 region has the DNA TGTGCCAGCTCACCGGGTAGCGGGGGGATAAATGAGCAGTTCTTC. The whole variable domain, remainder taken from reference TRBV18 and TRBJ2-1, is NAGVMQNPRHLVRRRGQEARLRCSPMKGHSHVYWYRQLPEEGLKFMVYLQKENIIDESGMPKERFSAEFPKEGPSILRIQQVVRGDSAAYFCASSPGSGGINEQFFGPGTRLTVL.

This clonotype was observed many times. This rearrangement joins TRBV27 to TRBJ1-5; D gene ambiguous. Germline V gene data show CDR1 as MNHEY and CDR2 as SMNVEV (reference sequence). This CDR3 is built from 16 residues. Trimming took 8 bases from V and 6 from J, leaving 23 bases between them. The CDR3 reads CASALLSVSGGQPQHF. CDR3 DNA sequence: TGTGCCAGCGCACTCCTTTCGGTCAGCGGCGGTCAGCCCCAGCATTTT.